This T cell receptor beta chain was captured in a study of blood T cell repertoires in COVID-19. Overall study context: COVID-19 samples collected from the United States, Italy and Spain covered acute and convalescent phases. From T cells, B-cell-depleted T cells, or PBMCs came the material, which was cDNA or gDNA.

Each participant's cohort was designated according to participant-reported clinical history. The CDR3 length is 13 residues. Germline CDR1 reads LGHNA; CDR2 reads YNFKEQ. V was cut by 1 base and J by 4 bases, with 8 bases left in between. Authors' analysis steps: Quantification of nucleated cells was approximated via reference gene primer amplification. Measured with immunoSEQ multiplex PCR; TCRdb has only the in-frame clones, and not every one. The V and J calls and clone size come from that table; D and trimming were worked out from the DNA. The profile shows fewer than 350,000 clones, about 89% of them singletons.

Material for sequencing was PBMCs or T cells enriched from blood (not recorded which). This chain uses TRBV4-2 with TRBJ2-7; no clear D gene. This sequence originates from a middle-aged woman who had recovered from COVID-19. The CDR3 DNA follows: TGTGCCAGCAGCCAAGGACAAGAATACGAGCAGTACTTC. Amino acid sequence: CASSQGQEYEQYF.